The 15 T cell receptor beta chains given below trace back to one sample, sequenced in a study of T cell responses to AZD1222 COVID-19 vaccine. Profiling relied on immunoSEQ multiplex PCR, and the TCRdb table lists in-frame clones only, not all of them. In the table there are about 140,000 clones, 85% to 95% of which are singletons. This specimen consisted of peripheral blood, obtained on day 0 of AZD1222 vaccination. These receptor sequences come from an adult in good health.

The V call is TRBV19, the J call TRBJ1-2; D is possibly TRBD1 (5 bases). Trimming pared 3 bases from V and 7 bases from J, leaving 9 bases between. The germline V gene encodes CDR1 LNHDA and CDR2 SQIVND (reference sequence). CDR3 length: 12 residues. In DNA, the CDR3 is TGTGCCAGTAGTATCTCCAGGGTTGGCTACACCTTC. Translation gives CASSISRVGYTF.

The V call is TRBV7-9, the J call TRBJ2-1, with D perhaps matching TRBD1 or TRBD2 (5 bases each). Germline loops: CDR1 SEHNR, CDR2 FQNEAQ (reference sequence). CDR3 length: 14 residues. V gave up 5 bases and J gave up 10 bases, with 18 bases separating them. The CDR3 nucleotides read TGTGCCAGCAGCCCCGGGGCAACGGACGGGGAGCAGTTCTTC. It specifies CASSPGATDGEQFF.

The genes are TRBV6-6 and TRBJ1-4; the match to TRBD1 covers 11 bases. This CDR3 has 14 amino acids. With 2 bases clipped from V and 7 bases from J, the junction kept 0 bases outside the gene matches. Germline CDR1 and CDR2: MNHNY and SVGAGI (reference sequence). DNA for the CDR3: TGTGCCAGCAGTTACGGGACAGGGGGTGAAAAACTGTTTTTT. This sequence encodes CASSYGTGGEKLFF.

The rearrangement links TRBV3-1 (or the pseudogene TRBV3-2) to TRBJ1-5; no definite D call. Germline-derived CDR1 and CDR2 are LGHDT and YNNKEL (reference sequence). V was cut by 0 bases and J by 4 bases, with 4 bases left in between. CDR3 length: 13 amino acids. The CDR3 DNA is TGTGCCAGCAGCCAAGACCGGAATCAGCCCCAGCATTTT. Its translation is CASSQDRNQPQHF.

The genes are TRBV20-1 and TRBJ2-3, with 10 bases fitting TRBD1. The CDR3 is 16 residues long. The germline CDR1 and CDR2 sequences are DFQATT and SNEGSKA (reference sequence). V shed 3 bases and J 5 bases; nucleotides not matched to a gene: 11. The CDR3 nucleotides are TGCAGTGCTAGTGCCTCGACAGGGGGCACGGGAGATACGCAGTATTTT. This translates into CSASASTGGTGDTQYF.

The chain combines TRBV27 with TRBJ1-2; D possibly corresponds to TRBD1 (5 bases). The germline CDR1 and CDR2 sequences are MNHEY and SMNVEV (reference sequence). The CDR3 is 13 amino acids. Trimming took off 5 bases at V and 4 bases at J, with 11 bases between the two ends. Here the CDR3 reads CASSRSGPYGYTF. The CDR3 DNA sequence: TGTGCCAGCAGTCGATCGGGGCCCTATGGCTACACCTTC.

The chain joins TRBV5-8 to TRBJ2-5; D is undetermined. The germline V gene has CDR1 SGHTS and CDR2 YDEGEE. The CDR3 spans 10 residues. V lost 4 bases and J 4 bases, leaving 2 bases between the germline ends. CDR3 nucleotide sequence: TGTGCCAGCAGCCTAGAGACCCAGTACTTC. Translated, it gives CASSLETQYF.

V and J are TRBV15 and TRBJ2-2; 7 bases map to TRBD2. Germline V gene data show CDR1 as LNHNV and CDR2 as YYDKDF (reference sequence). The CDR3 sequence is 17 residues long. Trimming at V came to 0 bases and at J to 0 bases, leaving 4 bases not matched to a gene. CDR3 bases: TGTGCCACCAGCAGAGAATGGGAGGGAACGAACACCGGGGAGCTGTTTTTT. Translation gives CATSREWEGTNTGELFF.

The chain uses TRBV15 and TRBJ1-5; D possibly corresponds to TRBD1 (6 bases). The length of the CDR3 is 16 residues. Germline V lookup: CDR1 LNHNV, CDR2 YYDKDF (reference sequence). Trimming left V 3 bases short and J 9 bases short, with 21 bases between. The CDR3 DNA follows: TGTGCCACCAGCAGTACAGTACAGGGCCCGAATTGGCCCCAGCATTTT. It translates to CATSSTVQGPNWPQHF.

The V gene is TRBV29-1, the J gene TRBJ1-1, with D perhaps matching TRBD1 (6 bases). V was shortened by 6 bases and J by 1 base, with 12 bases between the two germline ends. The CDR3 covers 13 residues. Germline values: CDR1 SQVTM, CDR2 ANQGSEA. This chain's CDR3 is CSVQWGQNTEAFF. The CDR3 DNA reads as TGCAGCGTCCAATGGGGACAGAACACTGAAGCTTTCTTT.

The J gene is TRBJ1-6, the V gene TRBV12-5, with 8 bases fitting TRBD1. The CDR3 runs 15 residues. V lost 7 bases to trimming and J lost 15 bases; unmatched junction nucleotides: 17. The V gene's germline CDR1 is LGHNT and CDR2 FRNRAP. In DNA form, the CDR3 reads TGTGCTAGTGACCCGCTGACAGGGGACACCTGGTGCCTCCACTTT. Its translation is CASDPLTGDTWCLHF.

V gene TRBV6-2 or TRBV6-3 combines with J gene TRBJ1-1; 7 bases are a match to TRBD1. Losses at the gene ends were 1 base for V and 6 bases for J; bases not matched to a gene: 14. The CDR3 contains 17 residues. Looked up from germline, CDR1 is MNHEY and CDR2 is SVGEGT. CDR3 nucleotides: TGTGCCAGCAGTTACTGGGGACAGCCGGGGGAGTGGGCTGAAGCTTTCTTT. This sequence encodes CASSYWGQPGEWAEAFF.

CDR3 in DNA: TGTGCCTGGAGCCCGCGGGGGCGGGGGGCCTACGAGCAGTACTTC. Translation gives CAWSPRGRGAYEQYF. The chain uses TRBV30 and TRBJ2-7, with 8 bases fitting TRBD2. Germline-derived CDR1 and CDR2 are GTSNPN and SVGIG (reference sequence). J gave up 2 bases and V 3 bases, and 9 bases lay outside the gene matches. CDR3 length: 15 residues.

This clone was counted once. The CDR3 loop reads CASSGTSGRSYYEQYF. CDR3 sequence (DNA): TGCGCCAGCAGCGGGACCTCAGGGAGATCTTACTACGAGCAGTACTTC. The genes are TRBV5-1 and TRBJ2-7, with D perhaps assigned TRBD1 or TRBD2 (5 bases each). The CDR3 contains 16 residues. Germline V gene data show CDR1 as SGHRS and CDR2 as YFSETQ. The germline V and J ends were trimmed by 4 bases and 3 bases, with 20 bases remaining between them.

This rearrangement joins TRBV5-6 to TRBJ1-3; D uncertain. Germline V CDR1 and CDR2: SGHDT, YYEEEE. The CDR3 contains 16 residues. Trimming took off 5 bases at V and 0 bases at J, with 15 bases between the two ends. Here the CDR3 DNA reads TGTGCCAGCAGTTTCCTTATGGGGTACTCTGGAAACACCATATATTTT. It encodes CASSFLMGYSGNTIYF.